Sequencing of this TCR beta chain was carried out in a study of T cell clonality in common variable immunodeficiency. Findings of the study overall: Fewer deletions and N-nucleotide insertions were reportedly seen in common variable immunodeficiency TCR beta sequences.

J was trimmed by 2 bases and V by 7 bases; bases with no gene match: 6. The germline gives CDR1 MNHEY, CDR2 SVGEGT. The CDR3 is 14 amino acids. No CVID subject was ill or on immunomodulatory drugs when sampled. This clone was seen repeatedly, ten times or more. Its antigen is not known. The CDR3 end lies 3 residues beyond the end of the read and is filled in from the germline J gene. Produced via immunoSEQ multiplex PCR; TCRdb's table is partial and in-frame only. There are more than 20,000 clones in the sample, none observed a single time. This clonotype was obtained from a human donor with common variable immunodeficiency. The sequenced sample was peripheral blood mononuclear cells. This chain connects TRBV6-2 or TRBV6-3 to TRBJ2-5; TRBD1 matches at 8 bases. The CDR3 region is CASNTRDRQETQYF. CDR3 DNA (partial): TGTGCCAGCAACACCAGGGACAGGCAAGAGACC.